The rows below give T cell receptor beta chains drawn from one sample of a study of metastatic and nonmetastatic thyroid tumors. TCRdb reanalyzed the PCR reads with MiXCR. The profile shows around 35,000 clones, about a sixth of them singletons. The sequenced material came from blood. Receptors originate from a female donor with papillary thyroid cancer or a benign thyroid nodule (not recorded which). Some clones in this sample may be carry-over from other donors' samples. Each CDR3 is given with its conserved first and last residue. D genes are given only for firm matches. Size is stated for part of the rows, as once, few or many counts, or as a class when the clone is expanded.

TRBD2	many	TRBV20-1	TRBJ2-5	CSALSSGGSKETQYF	TGCAGTGCATTATCCAGCGGGGGATCTAAAGAGACCCAGTACTTC
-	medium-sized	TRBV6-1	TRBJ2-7	CASSGNYEQYF	TGTGCCAGCAGTGGAAACTACGAGCAGTACTTC
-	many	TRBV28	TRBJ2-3	CASSLGPGQRGGTDTQYF	TGTGCCAGCAGTTTAGGGCCAGGTCAAAGGGGAGGCACAGATACGCAGTATTTT
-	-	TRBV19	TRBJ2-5	CASSISQQETQYF	TGTGCCAGTAGTATCTCCCAACAAGAGACCCAGTACTTC
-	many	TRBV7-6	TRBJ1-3	CASSLEGDPGNTIYF	TGTGCCAGCAGCTTAGAGGGGGACCCTGGAAACACCATATATTTT
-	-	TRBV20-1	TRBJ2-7	CSAHRLGWGSWEQYF	TGCAGTGCACACCGCCTGGGCTGGGGGTCCTGGGAGCAGTACTTC
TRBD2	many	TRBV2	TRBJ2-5	CASSGGSGAEETQYF	TGTGCCAGCAGTGGGGGTAGCGGGGCGGAAGAGACCCAGTACTTC
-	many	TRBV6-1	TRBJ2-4	CASRDQGTAKNIQYF	TGTGCCAGCAGGGATCAGGGGACAGCCAAAAACATTCAGTACTTC
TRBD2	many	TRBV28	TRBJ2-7	CASLGESGLAGTSYEQYF	TGTGCCAGCTTAGGGGAGTCGGGCCTAGCGGGAACATCGTACGAGCAGTACTTC
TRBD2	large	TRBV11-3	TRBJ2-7	CASSLGLADIREQYF	TGTGCCAGCAGCTTAGGCCTAGCGGATATAAGGGAGCAGTACTTC
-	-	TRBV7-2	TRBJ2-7	CASSLPTGYDQYF	TGTGCCAGCAGTCTTCCGACAGGCTACGATCAGTACTTC
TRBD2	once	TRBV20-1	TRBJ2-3	CSASREASTDTQYF	TGCAGTGCTAGTCGGGAGGCGAGCACAGATACGCAGTATTTT
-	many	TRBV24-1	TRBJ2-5	CATSDPTGQETQYF	TGTGCCACCAGTGACCCGACAGGCCAAGAGACCCAGTACTTC
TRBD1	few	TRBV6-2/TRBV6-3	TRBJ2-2	CASSPGTGETGELFF	TGTGCCAGCAGTCCTGGTACAGGGGAAACCGGGGAGCTGTTTTTT
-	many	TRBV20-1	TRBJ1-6	CSASRGEGLSPLHF	TGCAGTGCTAGCAGGGGCGAAGGGCTTTCACCCCTCCACTTT
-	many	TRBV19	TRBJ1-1	CASRDKNTEAFF	TGTGCCAGCCGGGACAAGAACACTGAAGCTTTCTTT
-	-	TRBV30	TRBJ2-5	CAYFGGGWETQYF	TGTGCCTACTTTGGAGGGGGGTGGGAGACCCAGTACTTC
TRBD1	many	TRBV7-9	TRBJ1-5	CASGTGGESNQPQHF	TGTGCCAGCGGGACAGGGGGCGAGAGCAATCAGCCCCAGCATTTT
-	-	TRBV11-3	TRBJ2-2	CASSRLSGSHTGELFF	TGTGCCAGCAGTCGGCTTTCTGGGTCCCACACCGGTGAGCTGTTTTTT
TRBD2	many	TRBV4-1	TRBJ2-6	CASSQWASGSGGANVLTF	TGCGCCAGCAGCCAGTGGGCTAGCGGGAGCGGTGGGGCCAACGTCCTGACTTTC
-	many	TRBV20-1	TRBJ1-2	CSASIGTSLGYTF	TGCAGTGCTAGCATCGGGACATCCTTGGGCTACACCTTC
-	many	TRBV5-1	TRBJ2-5	CASSLVGIKETQYF	TGCGCCAGCAGCTTGGTAGGGATCAAAGAGACCCAGTACTTC
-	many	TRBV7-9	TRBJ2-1	CASSLAEQFF	TGTGCCAGCAGCTTAGCGGAGCAGTTCTTC
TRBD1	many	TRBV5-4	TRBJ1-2	CASSLGQGVVYGYTF	TGTGCCAGCAGCTTGGGACAGGGTGTGGTCTATGGCTACACCTTC
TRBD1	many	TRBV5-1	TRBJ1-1	CASSSQQGALNTEAFF	TGCGCCAGCAGCTCTCAACAGGGGGCTTTGAACACTGAAGCTTTCTTT
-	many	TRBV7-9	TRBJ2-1	CASSPALANEQFF	TGTGCCAGCAGCCCGGCGCTAGCCAATGAGCAGTTCTTC
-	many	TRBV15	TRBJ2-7	CATSRGTSRYEQYF	TGTGCCACCAGCCGGGGAACTAGTCGCTACGAGCAGTACTTC
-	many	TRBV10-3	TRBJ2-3	CAISEGTDTQYF	TGTGCCATCAGTGAAGGTACAGATACGCAGTATTTT
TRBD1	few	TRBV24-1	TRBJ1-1	CATQGELNTEAFF	TGTGCCACGCAGGGGGAGCTAAACACTGAAGCTTTCTTT
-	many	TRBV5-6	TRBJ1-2	CASTWRGNTLYGYTF	TGTGCCAGCACCTGGCGGGGTAATACCCTCTATGGCTACACCTTC
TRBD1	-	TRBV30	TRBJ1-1	CAWSLGPGGTEAFF	TGTGCCTGGAGTTTGGGCCCAGGGGGGACTGAAGCTTTCTTT
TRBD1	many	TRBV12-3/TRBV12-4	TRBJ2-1	CASGRGLHEQFF	TGTGCCAGCGGCAGGGGGTTACATGAGCAGTTCTTC
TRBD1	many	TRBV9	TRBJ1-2	CASSRTPGQGAYGYTF	TGTGCCAGCAGCAGAACTCCGGGACAGGGGGCCTATGGCTACACCTTC
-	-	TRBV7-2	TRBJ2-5	CASRLGGGETQYF	TGTGCCAGCAGACTAGGGGGGGGCGAGACCCAGTACTTC
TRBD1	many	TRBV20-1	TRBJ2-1	CSAGALGTVLGRSYNEQFF	TGCAGTGCGGGGGCCCTAGGGACAGTCCTTGGTCGATCCTACAATGAGCAGTTCTTC
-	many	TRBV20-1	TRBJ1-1	CSAKRTPEGTEAFF	TGCAGTGCTAAAAGGACACCCGAGGGGACTGAAGCTTTCTTT
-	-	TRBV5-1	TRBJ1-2	CASTAGWGSYGYTF	TGCGCCAGCACCGCGGGGTGGGGGAGCTATGGCTACACCTTC
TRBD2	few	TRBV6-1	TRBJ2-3	CASSSGGQCTDAQYF	TGTGCCAGCAGTTCGGGGGGGCAGTGCACAGATGCGCAGTATTTT